This T cell receptor (beta chain) was found in a study of T cell changes during pregnancy in multiple sclerosis. Germline CDR1 MNHEY, CDR2 SMNVEV (reference sequence). This CDR3 has 15 amino acids. The V gene end was trimmed by 5 bases and the J gene end by 8 bases; junction bases not matched to a gene: 9. The method was immunoSEQ multiplex PCR; TCRdb's version includes in-frame clones alone and lacks a portion of them. The sample includes tens of thousands of clones, approximately 92% of them seen just once. This specimen consisted of peripheral blood, obtained in the second trimester of pregnancy. The receptor's source is a female donor with multiple sclerosis, enrolled in a pregnancy study. The rearrangement links TRBV27 to TRBJ2-1; TRBD2 matches at 10 bases. The CDR3 DNA is TGTGCCAGCAGTAAAGTGGCTAGCGGGAGCTATGAGCAGTTCTTC. Translated, it gives CASSKVASGSYEQFF.